The sequence of this T cell receptor beta chain was determined in a study of human T cells and chemical hapten exposure listed by TCRdb under 2021. In the study overall: For sensitization, 2% DPC in acetone was applied to a 2 cm by 2 cm area of upper inner arm skin. Patients additionally received weekly therapeutic DPC doses to the scalp throughout the approximately 25-week study period. Patch testing on the upper back used Finn chambers containing 0.01% DPC, with scoring done after 6 days according to International Contact Dermatitis Research Group standards. Alopecia areata with under or over 50% scalp involvement, alopecia totalis and alopecia universalis were represented in the patient cohort, which was mostly female. Libraries were pooled for sequencing, and per-sample TCR yields varied mainly because of small differences in library volumes within the pool. The study tracked peripheral blood TCR repertoire changes in vivo during primary and secondary sensitization to the hapten diphenylcyclopropenone (DPC) in alopecia patients. Blood samples were taken from patients before sensitization (week 0) and then at 2, 6 and about 24 weeks after DPC sensitization. Twenty-nine alopecia patients provided blood for TCR sequencing at one to four time points (pre-sensitization, 2, 6 and 24 weeks). The full study reports these points: Expanded TCRs formed significantly more large CDR3 similarity clusters than pre-sensitization or healthy control sets, consistent with antigen-driven responses. All patients had alopecia, a presumed autoimmune disease, so their immune response might differ from that of healthy individuals. The number of PT1 expanded TCRs positively correlated with patch test score, significant at thresholds 8, 16 and 32 but not 4. Repeated subsampling changed both the strength of the expansion versus patch-test correlation and the threshold at which the correlation became significant. DPC sensitization did not change how many TCRs were above 1 in 1000 frequency, and no evidence was found of alterations in global repertoire structure.

CDR3 length: 15 amino acids, cysteine to phenylalanine. Only the CDR3 portion is preserved as DNA: 45 bases, with reading frame beginning at the first base. From a lookup of the germline V gene, CDR1 and CDR2 are MDHEN and SYDVKM. This sample's time point label indicates: pre-sensitization, week 0. The sample's treatment or condition label is to be understood as: therapeutic diphenylcyclopropenone sensitization with weekly scalp DPC. At each patch-test visit, blood was drawn before the patch test was applied. To be eligible, patients had to be aged 18 to 70, diagnosed with alopecia and judged suitable for DPC therapy, while pregnant patients were excluded. Total RNA was extracted from unfractionated whole blood collected in Tempus Blood RNA tubes. This clonotype was seen more than once but under ten times. The antigen it recognizes is unknown. A read error may explain this, as a much larger clone is one base away.

Libraries were made using RACE. Sequenced on a NextSeq 500. During library preparation, unique molecular identifiers were attached to individual cDNA molecules so that TCRs could be counted in a quantitative, reproducible way. For every blood RNA sample, sequencing covered both the TCR alpha and TCR beta chains. In the authors' own workflow: A median of around 96,000 TCRs per sample was observed, with a range of about 23,224 to 700,000. V, J and CDR3 annotation of the TCR reads was carried out using the Decombinator software suite. For PS versus PT1 abundance plots, all samples were subsampled to the same number of TCRs (28,000). TCRs were defined as expanded if absent before sensitization and observed at least eight times at the 2-week time point. TCRdb redid the processing of the public reads, applying fastp at Q25 and MiXCR, and retained in-frame beta chains. Each entry merges the rows of one CDR3 protein and shows their most common DNA and genes. These V and J calls rely on TCRdb rather than the paper's analysis. In all, the sample holds roughly 60,000 distinct CDR3 sequences, and approximately 6.7% of those were seen once. The top ten hold about 1.5% of the sample.

The V and J genes are TRBV28 and TRBJ1-2; 8 central bases correspond to TRBD1. The TCR was taken from a woman aged 25 to 39 with alopecia areata. Some clones in this sample may be carry-over from other donors' samples. This material consisted of whole blood, taken in connection with sensitization to the hapten diphenylcyclopropenone (DPC). The DNA is as follows: TGTGCCAGCACCTACGGGCAGGGGGCTTTCGGTGGCGACACCTTC. It encodes CASTYGQGAFGGDTF.